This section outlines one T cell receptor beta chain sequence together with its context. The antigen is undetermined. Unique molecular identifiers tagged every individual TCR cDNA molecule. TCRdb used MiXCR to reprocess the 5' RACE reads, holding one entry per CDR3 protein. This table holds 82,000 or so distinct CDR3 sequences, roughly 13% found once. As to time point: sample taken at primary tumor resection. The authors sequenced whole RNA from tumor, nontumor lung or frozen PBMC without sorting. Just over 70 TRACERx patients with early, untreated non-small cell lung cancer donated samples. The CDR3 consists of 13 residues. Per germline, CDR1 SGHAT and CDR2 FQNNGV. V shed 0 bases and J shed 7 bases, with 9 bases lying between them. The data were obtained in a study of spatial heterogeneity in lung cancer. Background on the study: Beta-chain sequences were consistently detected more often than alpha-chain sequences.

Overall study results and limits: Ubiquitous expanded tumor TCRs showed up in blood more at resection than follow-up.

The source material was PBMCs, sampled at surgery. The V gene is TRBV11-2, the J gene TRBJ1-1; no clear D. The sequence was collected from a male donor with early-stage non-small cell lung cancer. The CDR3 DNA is TGTGCCAGCAGCTTAGAAAGGGATCTTGAAGCTTTCTTT. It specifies CASSLERDLEAFF.